This paragraph reports one T cell receptor beta chain. Sequencing used immunoSEQ multiplex PCR; TCRdb keeps in-frame clones, though not all of them. The sample contains 70,000 to 100,000 clones, about 93% of which appear only once. The data were taken from a study of T cell changes during pregnancy in multiple sclerosis. Per the germline V gene, CDR1 is SGHAT and CDR2 is FQNNGV. V was pared by 5 bases and J by 5 bases, with 16 bases between. The CDR3 extends over 15 amino acids. The receptor was derived from a female donor in good health, enrolled as a control in a pregnancy study. Source: peripheral blood, taken in the third trimester of pregnancy. The chain carries TRBV11-2 and TRBJ2-1, with TRBD1 as a possible D gene (6 bases). The CDR3 nucleotides read TGTGCCAGCAGCCCTCTACAGGGCTATCACAATGAGCAGTTCTTC. Residues: CASSPLQGYHNEQFF.